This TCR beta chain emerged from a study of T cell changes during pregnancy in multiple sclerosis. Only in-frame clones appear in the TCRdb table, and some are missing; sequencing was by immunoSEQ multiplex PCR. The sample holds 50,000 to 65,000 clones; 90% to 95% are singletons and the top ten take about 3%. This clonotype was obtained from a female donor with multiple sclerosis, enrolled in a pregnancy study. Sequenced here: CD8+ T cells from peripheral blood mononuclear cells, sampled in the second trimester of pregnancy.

CDR3 DNA sequence: TGTGCCAGCAGCCTTTTAGGGGGAAGCTCCTACAATGAGCAGTTCTTC. Protein sequence: CASSLLGGSSYNEQFF. V gene TRBV4-2 combines with J gene TRBJ2-1; perhaps TRBD1 as D (6 bases). Trimming removed 4 bases from V and 0 bases from J, with 13 bases in between. This CDR3 has 16 residues. Germline loops: CDR1 LGHNA, CDR2 YNFKEQ.